Listed here are 16 T cell receptor beta chains from one sample, sequenced in a study of blood T cell repertoires in COVID-19. Produced via immunoSEQ multiplex PCR; TCRdb's table is partial and in-frame only. The table includes roughly 230,000 clones, over 80% detected once. The specimen was peripheral blood. All receptors come from a man between 40 and 49 years old with acute or convalescent COVID-19.

DNA for the CDR3: TGTGCCAGTAGTATCACCCACACAGGGGAGGATCAGCCCCAGCATTTT. Translation gives CASSITHTGEDQPQHF. The rearrangement uses TRBV19 and TRBJ1-5, with 7 bases identical to TRBD1. The CDR3 is 16 residues long. CDR1 and CDR2 (germline): LNHDA, SQIVND (reference sequence). Trimming took 3 bases from V and 5 from J; bases not matched to a gene: 10.

The chain uses TRBV3-1 (or the pseudogene TRBV3-2) and TRBJ1-6, with D perhaps TRBD1 (5 bases). The V and J ends lost 5 bases and 5 bases respectively, with 10 bases between them. Germline-derived CDR1 and CDR2 are LGHDT and YNNKEL (reference sequence). CDR3 length: 14 residues. The CDR3 DNA reads TGTGCCAGCAGCTGGGACTTCGATAATTCACCCCTCCACTTT. Residues: CASSWDFDNSPLHF.

This sequence joins TRBV3-1 (or the pseudogene TRBV3-2) and TRBJ1-3; TRBD1 matches 8 bases. J was trimmed by 2 bases and V by 5 bases; bases with no gene match: 5. The CDR3 has 15 residues. Germline-derived CDR1 and CDR2 are LGHDT and YNNKEL (reference sequence). The CDR3 sequence is CASSSGQDTGNTIYF. CDR3 in DNA: TGTGCCAGCAGCTCGGGACAGGATACTGGAAACACCATATATTTT.

The chain joins TRBV9 to TRBJ1-3; D ambiguous. Germline V lookup: CDR1 SGDLS, CDR2 YYNGEE. Trimming pared 0 bases from V and 0 bases from J, leaving 10 bases between. The CDR3 length is 16 residues. The CDR3 DNA is TGTGCCAGCAGCGTAGGGGCGGGTGACTCTGGAAACACCATATATTTT. Translation: CASSVGAGDSGNTIYF.

This sequence joins TRBV30 and TRBJ1-1; the D is unclear. Germline V CDR1 and CDR2: GTSNPN, SVGIG (reference sequence). The germline V and J ends were trimmed by 1 base and 0 bases, with 6 bases remaining between them. CDR3 length: 13 amino acids. Here the CDR3 reads CAWSAQLNTEAFF. The CDR3, as DNA: TGTGCCTGGAGTGCCCAGTTGAACACTGAAGCTTTCTTT.

The CDR3 coding sequence is TGTGCCAGCAGCCCATCACTAGTATCCGAGCAGTACTTC. This translates into CASSPSLVSEQYF. The V and J genes are TRBV4-2 and TRBJ2-7; tentatively, D is TRBD2 (5 bases). Looked up from germline, CDR1 is LGHNA and CDR2 is YNFKEQ. CDR3 length: 13 amino acids. Trimming removed 4 bases at V and 6 bases at J, with 13 bases between.

This clone has just a few counts. The chain recombines TRBV7-6 with TRBJ2-7, with a tentative D call TRBD1 (5 bases). The CDR3 consists of 13 residues. Germline V gene sequence: CDR1 SGHVS, CDR2 FNYEAQ. Trimming cost V 5 bases and J 1 base, with 9 bases left between them. This CDR3 reads CASSTRQSYEQYF. The DNA for the CDR3 is TGTGCCAGCAGCACCAGACAGTCCTACGAGCAGTACTTC.

To note about this clone: Other nucleotide sequences in the sample specify the same CDR3. This chain connects TRBV5-1 to TRBJ1-2; TRBD1 matches at 8 bases. The CDR3 spans 14 residues. Germline assignment: CDR1 SGHRS and CDR2 YFSETQ. J lost 2 bases, V lost 2 bases, and 2 bases had no gene match. The CDR3 DNA sequence: TGCGCCAGCAGCTTTGGACAGGGCAACTATGGCTACACCTTC. It translates to CASSFGQGNYGYTF.

This rearrangement joins TRBV5-5 to TRBJ2-3; the D is unclear. V lost 0 bases and J 7 bases, leaving 9 bases between the germline ends. CDR1 SGHKS and CDR2 YYEKEE come from the germline V gene (reference sequence). The CDR3 consists of 13 residues. The CDR3 DNA sequence: TGTGCCAGCAGCTTGGCTACTTTGAATACGCAGTATTTT. Amino acid sequence: CASSLATLNTQYF. Complete variable domain (other parts from reference TRBV5-5 and TRBJ2-3): DAGVTQSPTHLIKTRGQQVTLRCSPISGHKSVSWYQQVLGQGPQFIFQYYEKEERGRGNFPDRFSARQFPNYSSELNVNALLLGDSALYLCASSLATLNTQYFGPGTRLTVL.

The chain employs TRBV19 and TRBJ2-5; D unclear. Trimming pared 5 bases from V and 1 base from J, leaving 8 bases between. Germline-derived CDR1 and CDR2 are LNHDA and SQIVND (reference sequence). This CDR3 contains 13 residues. Here the CDR3 DNA reads TGTGCCAGTAGTTCAGTCAGCCAAGAGACCCAGTACTTC. Residues: CASSSVSQETQYF.

In this sample, this clone turned up a few times. The chain carries TRBV4-2 and TRBJ1-2, with 8 positions matching TRBD1. CDR1 is LGHNA, CDR2 YNFKEQ, per germline. J was trimmed by 5 bases and V by 0 bases; bases with no gene match: 8. This CDR3 has 16 residues. The CDR3 region is CASSQERAGGGYGYTF. DNA for the CDR3: TGTGCCAGCAGCCAAGAGCGGGCAGGGGGCGGGTATGGCTACACCTTC.

The genes are TRBV5-4 and TRBJ1-1; 8 positions match TRBD1. The CDR3 runs to 15 residues. Germline loops: CDR1 SGHNT, CDR2 YYREEE (reference sequence). Trimming at V came to 2 bases and at J to 5 bases, leaving 8 bases not matched to a gene. CDR3 DNA: TGTGCCAGCAGCTTACGACAGGGGAGAGAAACTGAAGCTTTCTTT. It is translated as CASSLRQGRETEAFF.

This clone appeared a few times. The genes are TRBV30 and TRBJ2-7; perhaps TRBD2 as D (6 bases). The V gene's germline CDR1 is GTSNPN and CDR2 SVGIG (reference sequence). The CDR3 is 15 amino acids. The V gene lost 6 bases and the J gene lost 3 bases, with 21 bases spanning the gap. The CDR3 DNA follows: TGTGCCTGCTCCACTCCCCCGGGAGACATCTACGAGCAGTACTTC. Residues: CACSTPPGDIYEQYF.

The CDR3 DNA reads TGCGCCAGCAGCTTGGCTAGCGGGAGTAGGGGAGAGACCCAGTACTTC. Protein sequence: CASSLASGSRGETQYF. This rearrangement joins TRBV5-1 to TRBJ2-5, with TRBD2 identical over 10 bases. The CDR3 spans 16 residues. V shed 0 bases, J shed 4 bases, and the junction held 6 bases outside the gene matches. Per germline, CDR1 SGHRS and CDR2 YFSETQ.

The chain employs TRBV6-4 and TRBJ2-2; no firm D call. The germline V gene has CDR1 MRHNA and CDR2 SNTAGT. CDR3 length equals 16 residues. With 3 bases removed from V and 2 bases from J, the gap between germline ends came to 13 bases. CDR3 nucleotide sequence: TGTGCCAGCAGTGATAAAGCGATCCCAAACACCGGGGAGCTGTTTTTT. Protein: CASSDKAIPNTGELFF.

This clone was picked up one time. V is TRBV19 and J is TRBJ2-2; 13 positions match TRBD2. CDR1 and CDR2 from the germline V gene are LNHDA and SQIVND (reference sequence). CDR3 size: 15 residues. The trim removed 8 bases at V and 6 bases at J, leaving 6 bases unmatched. CDR3 in DNA: TGTGCCAGTGGGGGACTAGCGGGATCACCCGGGGAGCTGTTTTTT. Translating gives CASGGLAGSPGELFF.